This record concerns one T cell receptor (beta chain) sequence. Its antigen is as yet unknown. The use of a sample-barcoded 5' primer and a J-beta primer mix characterized a second PCR of about 6 to 12 cycles. MiXCR was run by TCRdb on the 5' RACE reads, yielding one entry per CDR3 protein. The sample includes hundreds of thousands of distinct CDR3 sequences, 40% to 45% seen only once; the top ten take 25% to 30%. The V and J ends lost 3 bases and 7 bases respectively, with 22 bases between them. The CDR3 has 16 residues. Per the germline V gene, CDR1 is DFQATT and CDR2 is SNEGSKA (reference sequence). The sample comes from a study of blood T cells in healthy people across ages. Notes on the study in general: TCR beta diversity correlated strongly with naive T cell percentage. Older age went with lower TCR beta diversity per million T cells, in a roughly linear way. One million T cells yielded diversity estimates that were considered underestimates.

This chain joins TRBV20-1 and TRBJ1-5; D may be TRBD1 (6 bases). The sequenced material came from blood. The receptor was derived from an elderly man in good health. CDR3 DNA sequence: TGCAGTGCTAGGGGGCAGGGGCTACCAAGGGGGCAGCCCCAGCATTTT. Translating gives CSARGQGLPRGQPQHF.